The next 21 T cell receptor beta chains were all read from a single sample in a study of blood T cell repertoires in COVID-19. Clones were read by immunoSEQ multiplex PCR, and TCRdb kept only the in-frame ones, dropping some. The table includes just over 80,000 clones, 81% detected once. The specimen was peripheral blood. The receptors stem from a man aged 80 or over with acute or convalescent COVID-19.

The genes are TRBV20-1 and TRBJ1-1; D not resolved. The CDR3 extends over 12 amino acids. Trimming removed 3 bases at V and 5 bases at J, with 10 bases between. Per germline, CDR1 DFQATT and CDR2 SNEGSKA (reference sequence). The CDR3 sequence: CSASLTWTEAFF. CDR3 in DNA: TGCAGTGCTAGTCTGACATGGACTGAAGCTTTCTTT.

The rearrangement joins TRBV28 to TRBJ2-3; 9 nucleotides line up with TRBD2. The ends lost 1 base at V and 6 bases at J; junction bases unmatched: 8. The length of the CDR3 is 16 residues. Germline V gives CDR1 MDHEN, CDR2 SYDVKM. The CDR3 DNA reads as TGTGCCAGCAGTTTATCGCTAGCGGGGAGATGGGATACGCAGTATTTT. Encoded protein: CASSLSLAGRWDTQYF.

The chain is built from TRBV2 and TRBJ2-1; 10 bases match TRBD2. Germline V gene lookup returns CDR1 SNHLY and CDR2 FYNNEI. V dropped 2 bases and J dropped 3; count of bases not matched to a gene: 4. The CDR3 extends over 16 amino acids. This CDR3 is CASSESLAGVYNEQFF. In nucleotides, the CDR3 is TGTGCCAGCAGTGAATCTCTAGCGGGAGTCTACAATGAGCAGTTCTTC.

This clone was picked up a small number of times. The genes are TRBV10-3 and TRBJ2-7; possibly TRBD1 for D (6 bases). CDR1 and CDR2 (germline): ENHRY, SYGVKD. CDR3 length: 16 amino acids. V lost 2 bases and J lost 5, with 19 bases in between. The CDR3 DNA reads as TGTGCCATCAGTGAGACACACAGGGAAAGGCGAGACGAGCAGTACTTC. Protein sequence: CAISETHRERRDEQYF.

This chain joins TRBV20-1 and TRBJ2-7, with 14 bases lining up with TRBD2. Germline V lookup: CDR1 DFQATT, CDR2 SNEGSKA (reference sequence). The junction had 12 bases not matched to a gene; V was cut back by 3 bases and J by 5 bases. CDR3 length: 17 residues. CDR3: CSASPGTSGRGDDEQYF. The CDR3 DNA is TGCAGTGCTAGTCCGGGGACTAGCGGGAGAGGGGACGACGAGCAGTACTTC.

The rearrangement joins TRBV5-6 to TRBJ2-3, with 7 positions matching TRBD1. Germline assignment: CDR1 SGHDT and CDR2 YYEEEE. With V trimmed by 4 bases and J by 1 base, 9 bases remained unmatched. This CDR3 is 16 amino acids long. Written as DNA, the CDR3 is TGTGCCAGCAGCGCAAGACAGGGAGCCCGCACAGATACGCAGTATTTT. Translated: CASSARQGARTDTQYF. Full variable domain (remainder filled in from reference TRBV5-6 and TRBJ2-3): DAGVTQSPTHLIKTRGQQVTLRCSPKSGHDTVSWYQQALGQGPQFIFQYYEEEERQRGNFPDRFSGHQFPNYSSELNVNALLLGDSALYLCASSARQGARTDTQYFGPGTRLTVL.

This chain uses TRBV3-1 (or the pseudogene TRBV3-2) with TRBJ2-1, with a weak D call TRBD1 (6 bases). The CDR3 loop spans 15 amino acids. From germline, CDR1 is LGHDT and CDR2 YNNKEL (reference sequence). V was pared by 0 bases and J by 10 bases, with 16 bases between. The CDR3: CASSQDLGRGREQFF. DNA of the CDR3: TGTGCCAGCAGCCAAGATCTGGGCAGGGGCCGGGAGCAGTTCTTC.

The rearrangement uses TRBV7-2 and TRBJ2-3, with 10 bases fitting TRBD2. Germline-derived CDR1 and CDR2 are SGHTA and FQGNSA. The CDR3 extends over 18 amino acids. Trimming removed 0 bases from V and 0 bases from J; junction bases left unmatched: 6. The DNA for the CDR3 is TGTGCCAGCAGCTTAGCGCCGGGACTAGCGACTAGCACAGATACGCAGTATTTT. Translating it yields CASSLAPGLATSTDTQYF.

V gene TRBV14 combines with J gene TRBJ1-2, with D tentatively TRBD1 (6 bases). The germline gives CDR1 SGHDN, CDR2 FVKESK. Trimming took off 6 bases at V and 3 bases at J, with 14 bases between the two ends. This CDR3 is built from 14 residues. The CDR3 here is CASSPSPGDYGYTF. The CDR3 DNA sequence: TGTGCCAGCAGTCCCAGCCCAGGGGACTATGGCTACACCTTC. Full variable domain (missing parts from reference TRBV14 and TRBJ1-2): EAGVTQFPSHSVIEKGQTVTLRCDPISGHDNLYWYRRVMGKEIKFLLHFVKESKQDESGMPNNRFLAERTGGTYSTLKVQPAELEDSGVYFCASSPSPGDYGYTFGSGTRLTVV.

The chain recombines TRBV7-3 with TRBJ1-2; no firm D call. In germline, CDR1 is SGHTA, CDR2 FQGTGA. The V end lost 5 bases, the J end lost 1 base, and 5 bases lay between the germline ends. This CDR3 has 12 residues. For the CDR3, the DNA is TGTGCCAGCAGCCGAGATAACTATGGCTACACCTTC. Protein sequence: CASSRDNYGYTF.

J is TRBJ2-2 and V is TRBV7-2, with D perhaps matching TRBD2 (5 bases). CDR1 SGHTA and CDR2 FQGNSA come from the germline V gene. The CDR3 has 14 residues. V lost 2 bases to trimming and J lost 5 bases, with 9 bases between them. CDR3 region: CASSLNPGTGELFF. The CDR3 DNA reads as TGTGCCAGCAGCTTAAACCCGGGGACCGGGGAGCTGTTTTTT.

This clone was counted only a few times. At the DNA level, this CDR3 is encoded by other sequences in the same sample as well. The chain employs TRBV12-3 or TRBV12-4 and TRBJ1-6, with 7 bases aligning to TRBD1. V lost 3 bases to trimming and J lost 7 bases; unmatched junction nucleotides: 0. The CDR3 runs to 13 residues. The CDR3 reads CASSLTGNSPLHF. CDR3 sequence (DNA): TGTGCCAGCAGTTTGACAGGGAATTCACCCCTCCACTTT.

The rearrangement joins TRBV3-1 (or the pseudogene TRBV3-2) to TRBJ1-1; TRBD1 matches at 7 bases. The CDR3 runs to 15 residues. CDR1 and CDR2 (germline): LGHDT, YNNKEL (reference sequence). The J segment lost 5 bases and the V segment lost 3 bases, leaving 9 bases of the junction unmatched. CDR3 amino acids: CASSHRQGGRTEAFF. The CDR3 bases are TGTGCCAGCAGCCACAGACAGGGTGGGAGAACTGAAGCTTTCTTT.

This sequence joins TRBV5-6 and TRBJ1-1; no reliable D call. The germline V gene has CDR1 SGHDT and CDR2 YYEEEE. The V and J ends lost 2 bases and 5 bases respectively, with 22 bases between them. CDR3 size: 17 residues. CDR3 residues: CASSFAPGSPKRTEAFF. CDR3 sequence (DNA): TGTGCCAGCAGCTTCGCCCCGGGATCACCAAAAAGGACTGAAGCTTTCTTT.

The J gene is TRBJ1-1, the V gene TRBV28; 8 bases are shared with TRBD1. V was clipped by 3 bases and J by 4 bases; unmatched bases: 4. Per the germline V gene, CDR1 is MDHEN and CDR2 is SYDVKM. The CDR3 spans 14 residues. In DNA form, the CDR3 reads TGTGCCAGCAGTTTCCAGGGGGCAGCCACTGAAGCTTTCTTT. It translates to CASSFQGAATEAFF. The full variable domain, its missing parts supplied by reference TRBV28 and TRBJ1-1, is DVKVTQSSRYLVKRTGEKVFLECVQDMDHENMFWYRQDPGLGLRLIYFSYDVKMKEKGDIPEGYSVSREKKERFSLILESASTNQTSMYLCASSFQGAATEAFFGQGTRLTVV.

V usage is TRBV7-9 and J usage is TRBJ2-1; D might be TRBD1 (5 bases). V lost 4 bases, J lost 4 bases, and 20 bases lay in between. Germline V gene data show CDR1 as SEHNR and CDR2 as FQNEAQ (reference sequence). The CDR3 extends over 17 amino acids. The DNA for the CDR3 is TGTGCCAGCAGCTCCCAAGGTGGGGCGCTCACTTACAATGAGCAGTTCTTC. It yields the protein CASSSQGGALTYNEQFF.

The rearrangement joins TRBV28 to TRBJ1-2, with D possibly being TRBD1 (6 bases). This CDR3 contains 14 residues. Germline CDR1 is MDHEN and CDR2 is SYDVKM. Trimming cost V 6 bases and J 3 bases, with 14 bases left between them. The CDR3 here is CASRHRTAYYGYTF. The CDR3 DNA reads TGTGCCAGCAGGCATCGGACAGCTTACTATGGCTACACCTTC.

The CDR3 region has the DNA TGTGCCAGCACCAACGAGCAGTACTTC. Translation gives CASTNEQYF. This chain joins TRBV21-1 and TRBJ2-7; the tabulated D call, TRBD1, remains unverified against the DNA. TRBV21-1 corresponds to a pseudogene. The CDR3 sequence is 9 residues long.

This sequence joins TRBV5-1 and TRBJ2-6; no definite D call. Germline lookup yields CDR1 SGHRS and CDR2 YFSETQ. Trimming took 0 bases from V and 1 from J, leaving 5 bases between them. The CDR3 is 15 residues long. DNA of the CDR3: TGCGCCAGCAGCTTGGCCTTATCTGGGGCCAACGTCCTGACTTTC. It yields the protein CASSLALSGANVLTF.

This chain connects TRBV5-5 to TRBJ1-1; 8 bases are a match to TRBD1. After removal of 0 bases from V and 9 bases from J, the junction contained 10 bases not matched to a gene. CDR3 size: 15 residues. In germline, CDR1 is SGHKS, CDR2 YYEKEE (reference sequence). The CDR3 bases are TGTGCCAGCAGCTTGGTAACCAGGGGGCAATCCAAAGCTTTCTTT. Protein: CASSLVTRGQSKAFF.

This clone occurred a few times. The chain uses TRBV18 and TRBJ1-1; 7 bases agree with TRBD1. CDR1 KGHSH and CDR2 LQKENI come from the germline V gene. The CDR3 length is 14 residues. Losses at the gene ends were 1 base for V and 3 bases for J; bases not matched to a gene: 2. In DNA form, the CDR3 reads TGTGCCAGCTCACCACAGGGGGCCGACACTGAAGCTTTCTTT. Its protein product is CASSPQGADTEAFF.